The clone carrying this T cell receptor (beta chain) came up once. What it binds is unknown. The treatment is: 19 received Ad26.COV2.S at low or high dose, single or two shots; roughly five received placebo; per-sample allocation not given. At day 63 after the first vaccine or placebo injection, samples were drawn. An Ad26 vector was used to express Wuhan-strain SARS-CoV-2 spike as the vaccine. These data originate in a study of Ad26.COV2.S vaccination and SARS-CoV-2 variants. About the research overall: Donor was assigned to the Ad26.COV2.S arm of trial COV1001.

This CDR3 has 15 amino acids. Germline CDR1 SGHDT, CDR2 YYEEEE. V shed 4 bases, J shed 4 bases, and the junction held 4 bases outside the gene matches. Some clones are missing from TCRdb's copy, which holds only in-frame ones; the method was immunoSEQ multiplex PCR. Among under 550,000 clones, around 89% were seen once, and the ten largest hold about 4%. General study findings and limits: Placebo and vaccine recipients had non-spike TCR breadth that was similar.

This clonotype was sampled from a person between 18 and 65 years old who received the Ad26.COV2.S COVID-19 vaccine or a placebo. The sequencing here drew on peripheral blood, taken in a trial of Ad26.COV2.S vaccine versus placebo. The chain recombines TRBV5-6 with TRBJ1-4, with TRBD1 matching 10 bases. The CDR3 reads CASSQRTGGNEKLFF. Here the CDR3 DNA reads TGTGCCAGCAGCCAGAGGACAGGGGGTAATGAAAAACTGTTTTTT.